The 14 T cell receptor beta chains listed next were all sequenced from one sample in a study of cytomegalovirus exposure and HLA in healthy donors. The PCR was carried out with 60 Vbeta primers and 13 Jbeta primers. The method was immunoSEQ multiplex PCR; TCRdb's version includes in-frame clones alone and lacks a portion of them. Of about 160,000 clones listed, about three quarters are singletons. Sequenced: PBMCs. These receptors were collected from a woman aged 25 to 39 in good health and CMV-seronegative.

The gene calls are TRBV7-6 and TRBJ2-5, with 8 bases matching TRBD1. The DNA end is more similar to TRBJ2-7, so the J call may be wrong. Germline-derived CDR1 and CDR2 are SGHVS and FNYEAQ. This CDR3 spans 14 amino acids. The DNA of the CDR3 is TGTGCCAGCAGCCTCCGACAGGGGAACTACGAGCAGTACTTC. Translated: CASSLRQGNYEQYF.

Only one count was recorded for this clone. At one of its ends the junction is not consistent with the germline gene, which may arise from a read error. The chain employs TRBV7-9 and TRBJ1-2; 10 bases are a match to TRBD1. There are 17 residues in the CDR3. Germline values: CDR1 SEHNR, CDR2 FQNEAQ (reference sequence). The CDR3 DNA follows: TGTTCCAGCAGCTTAGTGGTGACAGGGGGCAGAGGCTATGGCTACACCTTC. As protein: CSSSLVVTGGRGYGYTF.

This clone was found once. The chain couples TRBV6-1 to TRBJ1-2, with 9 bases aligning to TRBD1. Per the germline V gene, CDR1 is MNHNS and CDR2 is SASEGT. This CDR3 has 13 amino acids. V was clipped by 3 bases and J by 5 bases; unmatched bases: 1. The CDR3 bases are TGTGCCAGCAGTGATGGGACAGGGTATGGCTACACCTTC. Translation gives CASSDGTGYGYTF.

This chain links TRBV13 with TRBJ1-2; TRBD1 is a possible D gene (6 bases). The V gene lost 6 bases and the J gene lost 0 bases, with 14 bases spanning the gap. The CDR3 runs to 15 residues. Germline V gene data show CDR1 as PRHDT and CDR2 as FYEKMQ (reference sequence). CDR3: CASRMGAVTNYGYTF. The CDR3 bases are TGTGCCAGCAGAATGGGGGCTGTCACTAACTATGGCTACACCTTC.

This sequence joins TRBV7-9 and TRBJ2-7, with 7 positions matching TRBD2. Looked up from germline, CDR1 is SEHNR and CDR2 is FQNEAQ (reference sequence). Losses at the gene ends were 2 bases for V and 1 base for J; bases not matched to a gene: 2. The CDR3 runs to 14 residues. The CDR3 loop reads CASSLLAESYEQYF. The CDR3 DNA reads TGTGCCAGCAGCTTACTAGCGGAGTCCTACGAGCAGTACTTC.

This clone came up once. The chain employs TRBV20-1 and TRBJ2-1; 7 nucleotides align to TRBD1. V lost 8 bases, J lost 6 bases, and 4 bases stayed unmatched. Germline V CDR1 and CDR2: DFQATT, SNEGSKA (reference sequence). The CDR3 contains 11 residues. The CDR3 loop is CSSHRGNEQFF. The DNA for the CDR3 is TGCAGTTCTCACAGGGGCAATGAGCAGTTCTTC.

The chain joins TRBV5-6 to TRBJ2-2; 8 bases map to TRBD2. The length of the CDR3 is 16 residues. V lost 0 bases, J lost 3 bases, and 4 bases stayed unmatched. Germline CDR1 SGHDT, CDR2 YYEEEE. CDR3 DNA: TGTGCCAGCAGCTTGGCCCTACTAGCGGACACCGGGGAGCTGTTTTTT. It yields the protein CASSLALLADTGELFF.

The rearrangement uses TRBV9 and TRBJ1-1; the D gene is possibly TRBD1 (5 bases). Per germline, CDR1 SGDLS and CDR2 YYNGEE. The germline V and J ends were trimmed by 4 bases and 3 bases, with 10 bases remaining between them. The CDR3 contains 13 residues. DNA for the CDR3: TGTGCCAGCAGCACCAACAGGTACACTGAAGCTTTCTTT. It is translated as CASSTNRYTEAFF.

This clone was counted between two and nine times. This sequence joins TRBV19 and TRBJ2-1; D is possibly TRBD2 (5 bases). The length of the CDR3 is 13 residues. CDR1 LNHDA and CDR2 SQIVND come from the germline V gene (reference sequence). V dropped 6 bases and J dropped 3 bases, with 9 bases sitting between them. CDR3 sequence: CASSPGYYNEQFF. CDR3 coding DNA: TGTGCCAGTAGCCCGGGGTACTACAATGAGCAGTTCTTC. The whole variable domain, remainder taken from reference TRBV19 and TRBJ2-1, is DGGITQSPKYLFRKEGQNVTLSCEQNLNHDAMYWYRQDPGQGLRLIYYSQIVNDFQKGDIAEGYSVSREKKESFPLTVTSAQKNPTAFYLCASSPGYYNEQFFGPGTRLTVL.

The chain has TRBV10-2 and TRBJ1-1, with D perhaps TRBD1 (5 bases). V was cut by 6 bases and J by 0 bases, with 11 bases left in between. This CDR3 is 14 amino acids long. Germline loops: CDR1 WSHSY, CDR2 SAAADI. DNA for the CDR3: TGCGCCAGCAGGGACACAAGCTTGAACACTGAAGCTTTCTTT. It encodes CASRDTSLNTEAFF.

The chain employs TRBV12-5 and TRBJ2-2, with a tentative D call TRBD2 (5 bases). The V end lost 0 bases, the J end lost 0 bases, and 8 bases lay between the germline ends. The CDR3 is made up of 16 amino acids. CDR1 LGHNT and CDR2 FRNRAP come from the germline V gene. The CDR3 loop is CASGLVLGTNTGELFF. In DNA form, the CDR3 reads TGTGCTAGTGGTTTGGTACTCGGGACGAACACCGGGGAGCTGTTTTTT.

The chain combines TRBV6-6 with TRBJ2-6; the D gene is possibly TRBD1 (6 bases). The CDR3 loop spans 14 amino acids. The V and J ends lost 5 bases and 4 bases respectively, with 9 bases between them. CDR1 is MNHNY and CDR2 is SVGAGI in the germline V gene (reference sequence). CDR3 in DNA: TGTGCCAGCAGTACAGGGACCGGGGCCAACGTCCTGACTTTC. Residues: CASSTGTGANVLTF.

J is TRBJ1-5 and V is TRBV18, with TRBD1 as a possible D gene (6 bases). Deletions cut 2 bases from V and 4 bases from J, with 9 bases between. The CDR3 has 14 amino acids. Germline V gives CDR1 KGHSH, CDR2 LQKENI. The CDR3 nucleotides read TGTGCCAGCTCACCAGTCCAGGGGAATCAGCCCCAGCATTTT. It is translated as CASSPVQGNQPQHF. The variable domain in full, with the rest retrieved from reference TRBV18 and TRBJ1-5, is NAGVMQNPRHLVRRRGQEARLRCSPMKGHSHVYWYRQLPEEGLKFMVYLQKENIIDESGMPKERFSAEFPKEGPSILRIQQVVRGDSAAYFCASSPVQGNQPQHFGDGTRLSIL.

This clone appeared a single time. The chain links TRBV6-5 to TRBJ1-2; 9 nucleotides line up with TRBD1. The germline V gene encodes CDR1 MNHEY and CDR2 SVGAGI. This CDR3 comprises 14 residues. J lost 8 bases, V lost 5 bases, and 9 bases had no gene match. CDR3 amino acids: CASSGRQGVEGYTF. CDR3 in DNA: TGTGCCAGCAGTGGGAGACAGGGGGTTGAAGGCTACACCTTC.